This T cell receptor beta chain was obtained from a study of blood T cell repertoires in COVID-19. Authors' analysis steps: By means of reference gene primer amplification, nucleated cell counts were estimated. Generated by immunoSEQ multiplex PCR, the TCRdb table keeps only in-frame clones and is missing some. That table furnishes V, J and clone size, whereas the DNA furnished D and trimming. The sample holds 50,000 to 70,000 clones, approximately 90% seen once. CDR1 is SGHNT, CDR2 YYREEE, per germline (reference sequence). This CDR3 spans 15 amino acids. The V gene lost 0 bases and the J gene lost 1 base, with 5 bases spanning the gap.

The sequence derives from an older woman with active COVID-19. This chain joins TRBV5-4 and TRBJ2-6, with D unclear. What was sequenced was peripheral blood. The DNA for the CDR3 is TGTGCCAGCAGCTTGGGTAGTTCTGGGGCCAACGTCCTGACTTTC. Its translation: CASSLGSSGANVLTF. The whole variable domain, filled in from reference TRBV5-4 and TRBJ2-6, reads ETGVTQSPTHLIKTRGQQVTLRCSSQSGHNTVSWYQQALGQGPQFIFQYYREEENGRGNFPPRFSGLQFPNYSSELNVNALELDDSALYLCASSLGSSGANVLTFGAGSRLTVL.